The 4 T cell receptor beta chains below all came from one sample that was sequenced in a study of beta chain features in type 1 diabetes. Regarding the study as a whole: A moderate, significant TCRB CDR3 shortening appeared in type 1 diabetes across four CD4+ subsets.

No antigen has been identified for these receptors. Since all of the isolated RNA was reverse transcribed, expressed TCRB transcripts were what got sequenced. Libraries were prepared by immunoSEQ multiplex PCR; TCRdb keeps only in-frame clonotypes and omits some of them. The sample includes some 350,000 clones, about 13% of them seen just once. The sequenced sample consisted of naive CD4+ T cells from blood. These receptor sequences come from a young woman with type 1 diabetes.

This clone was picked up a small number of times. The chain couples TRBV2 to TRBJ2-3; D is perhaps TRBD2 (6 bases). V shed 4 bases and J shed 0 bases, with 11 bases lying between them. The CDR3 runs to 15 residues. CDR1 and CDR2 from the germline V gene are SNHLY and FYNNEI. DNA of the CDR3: TGTGCCAGCAGTGTAGAGAGCGGGAGCACAGATACGCAGTATTTT. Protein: CASSVESGSTDTQYF.

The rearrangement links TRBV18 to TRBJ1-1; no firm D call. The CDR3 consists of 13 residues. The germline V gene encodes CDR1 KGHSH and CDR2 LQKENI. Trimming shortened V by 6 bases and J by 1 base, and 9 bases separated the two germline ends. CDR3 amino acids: CASSTDKNTEAFF. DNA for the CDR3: TGTGCCAGCTCCACAGACAAGAACACTGAAGCTTTCTTT.

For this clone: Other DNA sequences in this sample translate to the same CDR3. The DNA for the CDR3 is TGCGCCAGCAGCTTGCGGGGGCTAGCGGACACCGGGGAGCTGTTTTTT. It translates to CASSLRGLADTGELFF. The J gene is TRBJ2-2, the V gene TRBV5-1, with TRBD2 as a possible D gene (7 bases). Trimming stripped 1 base from V and 3 bases from J, with 13 bases between. The CDR3 spans 16 residues. Germline V CDR1 and CDR2: SGHRS, YFSETQ.

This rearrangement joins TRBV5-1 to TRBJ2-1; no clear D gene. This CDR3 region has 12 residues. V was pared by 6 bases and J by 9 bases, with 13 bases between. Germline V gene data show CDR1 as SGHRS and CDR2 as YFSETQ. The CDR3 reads CASIQSSGEQFF. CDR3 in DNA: TGCGCCAGCATTCAATCTTCAGGTGAGCAGTTCTTC.